This T cell receptor (beta chain) is drawn from a study of early T cells in non-severe SARS-CoV-2 infection. TCRdb called the 5' RACE reads again in MiXCR, with one record for every CDR3 protein. This sample has approximately 80,000 distinct CDR3 sequences; 10% to 12% occur once, and the top ten carry 12%. This clonotype was detected only a few times. The CDR3 length is 17 residues. Trimming stripped 0 bases from V and 0 bases from J, with 14 bases between. Germline CDR1 reads KGHSH; CDR2 reads LQKENI. The sequences come from whole blood, collected at baseline. J is TRBJ1-1 and V is TRBV18, with a possible D match to TRBD1 (6 bases). The TCR comes from an adult who was a healthcare worker with PCR-confirmed SARS-CoV-2 infection or an uninfected control (not recorded which). The CDR3 here is CASSPPGRGFMNTEAFF. The CDR3 region has the DNA TGTGCCAGCTCACCACCAGGCAGGGGCTTCATGAACACTGAAGCTTTCTTT.